Below, one TCR beta chain is given with its context. This receptor's antigen is unknown. Base qualities are not recorded, but no much larger clone differs from it by a single base. Focal radiation therapy combined with CTLA-4 blockade (ipilimumab) was tested in patients with chemo-refractory metastatic non-small-cell lung cancer. The data originate from a study of radiotherapy plus CTLA-4 blockade in lung cancer (dated by TCRdb to about 2018). About the full investigation: Among the enrolled patients, under 20% had an objective response, and 25% to 35% reached disease control.

The germline V gene encodes CDR1 MRHNA and CDR2 SNTAGT. Trimming removed 3 bases from V and 8 bases from J; the gene matches leave 3 bases unexplained. The CDR3 contains 15 residues, cysteine and phenylalanine counted. CDR3 DNA is the only sequence kept; it has 45 bases, read in frame from the first base. Library preparation was by the immunoSEQ multiplex PCR assay. TCRdb stores this immuneACCESS table with in-frame sequences only. Part of the clones is absent; in the studies checked, under half of the shortfall reflects unresolved V genes, and no reason is known for the rest. Within this sample are some 110,000 clones, with 81% of them counted one time only. The top ten hold 2.5% to 3.5% of the sample. The study at large found these results: After treatment with radiotherapy and ipilimumab, TCR clones that came from tumors expanded in the peripheral blood. Early dynamic changes in blood T cell clones, together with increased serum interferon-beta after radiation, were reported as the strongest predictors of response.

This receptor was obtained from a human donor with non-small cell lung cancer that progressed on radiotherapy plus ipilimumab. Some clones in this sample may be carry-over from other donors' samples. This sequence uses TRBV6-4 and TRBJ2-1; TRBD2 matches 14 bases in the middle. Sequenced material: peripheral blood, taken from a patient treated with radiotherapy plus ipilimumab. The bases are TGTGCCAGCAGTGAGACTAGCGGGGGGGTGGATGAGCAGTTCTTC. The translation is CASSETSGGVDEQFF.